These 8 T cell receptor beta chains were sequenced from one sample in a study of radiation and T cells in renal cell carcinoma. Time point given: baseline pretreatment blood. Treatment denoted: 15 Gy SBRT to primary tumor, nephrectomy 4 weeks later. Generated by immunoSEQ multiplex PCR, the TCRdb table keeps only in-frame clones and is missing some. Of more than 20,000 clones listed, 70% to 80% are singletons. The starting material was blood, obtained from a patient whose treatment included radiotherapy and nephrectomy. The source of these receptors is a man aged 55-75 years with renal cell carcinoma.

The chain employs TRBV10-3 and TRBJ2-6; 7 bases match TRBD1. V lost 11 bases, J lost 4 bases, and 5 bases stayed unmatched. The CDR3 loop spans 13 amino acids. The germline gives CDR1 ENHRY, CDR2 SYGVKD. DNA for the CDR3: TGTGCCGTACAGGGGACCGGGGCCAACGTCCTGACTTTC. Translating it yields CAVQGTGANVLTF.

This clone appeared a single time. The rearrangement joins TRBV5-1 to TRBJ2-4, with a weak D call TRBD1 (6 bases). The CDR3 is 15 amino acids. The germline V gene encodes CDR1 SGHRS and CDR2 YFSETQ. V was trimmed by 2 bases and J by 6 bases, leaving 15 bases between them. The CDR3 protein is CASSFKGGSGNIQYF. The CDR3 nucleotides are TGCGCCAGCAGCTTTAAAGGGGGAAGCGGAAACATTCAGTACTTC.

This chain joins TRBV5-1 and TRBJ2-1, with 10 nucleotides matching TRBD1. CDR3 length equals 15 residues. CDR1 and CDR2 (germline): SGHRS, YFSETQ. The V and J ends lost 4 bases and 6 bases, in that order; junction bases with no gene match: 7. CDR3: CASSDGTGVVNEQFF. The CDR3 coding sequence is TGCGCCAGCAGCGACGGGACAGGGGTAGTCAATGAGCAGTTCTTC.

The chain employs TRBV7-3 and TRBJ1-1; weak D call: TRBD1 (5 bases). Germline V gene data show CDR1 as SGHTA and CDR2 as FQGTGA. The CDR3 contains 13 residues. The V end was cut by 2 bases, the J end by 3 bases, with 7 bases between. CDR3 loop: CASSLLQDTEAFF. The CDR3 DNA reads TGTGCCAGCAGCTTACTACAGGACACTGAAGCTTTCTTT.

The chain is built from TRBV29-1 and TRBJ1-2, with 9 bases matching TRBD1. The CDR3 is 15 residues long. The germline gives CDR1 SQVTM, CDR2 ANQGSEA. J lost 6 bases, V lost 3 bases, and 11 bases had no gene match. As DNA, the CDR3 is TGCAGCGTTGAGGGACAGGGTGGTATAAAGAATGGCTACACCTTC. Its translation: CSVEGQGGIKNGYTF.

This clone turned up a few times. The J gene is TRBJ2-1, the V gene TRBV9; 13 bases are a match to TRBD2. Trimming took 3 bases from V and 4 from J; bases not matched to a gene: 1. This CDR3 has 15 residues. Germline loops: CDR1 SGDLS, CDR2 YYNGEE. The chain's CDR3 is CASSEGLAGYNEQFF. The CDR3 nucleotides read TGTGCCAGCAGCGAGGGACTAGCGGGGTACAATGAGCAGTTCTTC.

This chain uses TRBV7-2 with TRBJ1-2; D may be TRBD1 (6 bases). Germline CDR1 and CDR2: SGHTA and FQGNSA. Deletions cut 1 base from V and 7 bases from J, with 13 bases between. The CDR3 length is 14 residues. The CDR3, as DNA: TGTGCCAGCAGCTTAGTACGGGGGGCGGGTGGCTACACCTTC. Its translation: CASSLVRGAGGYTF.

The chain joins TRBV28 to TRBJ2-7; D unclear. Germline CDR1 and CDR2: MDHEN and SYDVKM. CDR3 length equals 11 residues. Trimming pared 3 bases from V and 6 bases from J, leaving 6 bases between. The CDR3 nucleotides read TGTGCCAGCAGTTTGGCTCGCGAGCAGTACTTC. It yields the protein CASSLAREQYF.